A single sample gave rise to the 19 T cell receptor beta chains below, sequenced in a study of T cells after yellow fever vaccination. TCRdb reprocessed the 5' RACE reads via MiXCR and lists one record per CDR3 protein. The table lists under 600,000 distinct CDR3 sequences, around a fifth of them singletons. The sample consisted of PBMCs, taken less than 25 days after the first yellow fever vaccination. Every receptor here comes from a man aged 18-30 years who received the YFV17D yellow fever vaccine.

The chain has TRBV20-1 and TRBJ2-7; 8 bases agree with TRBD2. In germline, CDR1 is DFQATT, CDR2 SNEGSKA (reference sequence). The V gene end was trimmed by 4 bases and the J gene end by 4 bases; junction bases not matched to a gene: 3. The CDR3 has 12 amino acids. As DNA, the CDR3 is TGCAGTGCTAAGGCGGGGGGTTACGAGCAGTACTTC. Protein product: CSAKAGGYEQYF.

This sequence joins TRBV3-1 and TRBJ1-3, with no clear D. Trimming left V 3 bases short and J 5 bases short, with 11 bases between. Germline CDR1 is LGHDT and CDR2 is YNNKEL (reference sequence). The length of the CDR3 is 14 residues. The chain's CDR3 is CASSHGRNRNTIYF. The CDR3 DNA is TGTGCCAGCAGCCACGGAAGGAACAGAAACACCATATATTTT.

The chain is built from TRBV7-8 and TRBJ1-5, with D unclear. The V end lost 3 bases, the J end lost 9 bases, and 12 bases lay between the germline ends. This CDR3 has 13 residues. The germline gives CDR1 SGHVS, CDR2 FQNEAQ. The CDR3 protein is CASSLGGEVPQHF. CDR3 DNA sequence: TGTGCCAGCAGCTTGGGCGGGGAGGTGCCCCAGCATTTT.

This clonotype was counted between two and nine times. The chain joins TRBV20-1 to TRBJ2-4; 9 bases align to TRBD2. Germline loops: CDR1 DFQATT, CDR2 SNEGSKA (reference sequence). J gave up 14 bases and V 6 bases, and 11 bases lay outside the gene matches. This CDR3 has 12 residues. The CDR3 DNA reads as TGCAGTGCCACGCTGGCGGGGGGGCTCGAGTACTTC. Translated, it gives CSATLAGGLEYF.

The chain has TRBV13 and TRBJ2-3; D tentatively fits TRBD1 or TRBD2 (5 bases each). Germline CDR1 reads PRHDT; CDR2 reads FYEKMQ (reference sequence). V was clipped by 4 bases and J by 7 bases, with 18 bases between them. This CDR3 spans 15 amino acids. CDR3 in amino acids: CASSSGTHDVYTQYF. DNA of the CDR3: TGTGCCAGCAGCTCCGGGACGCACGACGTGTATACGCAGTATTTT.

The DNA of the CDR3 is TGTGCCATCAGTGAAGGCCAGTTCTATGGCTACACCTTC. Translation gives CAISEGQFYGYTF. The chain links TRBV10-3 to TRBJ1-2, with D unresolved. CDR1 ENHRY and CDR2 SYGVKD come from the germline V gene. The CDR3 is 13 residues long. Trimming pared 3 bases from V and 4 bases from J, leaving 9 bases between.

CDR3 sequence: CASSTGRPYEQYV. In nucleotides, the CDR3 is TGTGCCAGCAGTACCGGACGGCCCTACGAGCAGTACGTC. V and J are TRBV28 and TRBJ2-7; D is ambiguous. CDR3 length: 13 amino acids. Germline V CDR1 and CDR2: MDHEN, SYDVKM. V was pared by 5 bases and J by 2 bases, with 10 bases between.

This clonotype has only a few counts. The gene calls are TRBV7-2 and TRBJ2-7, with 7 bases lining up with TRBD2. The ends lost 4 bases at V and 4 bases at J; junction bases unmatched: 7. CDR3 length: 14 amino acids. Germline loops: CDR1 SGHTA, CDR2 FQGNSA. CDR3 DNA sequence: TGTGCCAGCAGCTCTGGACTAGTAGTTTACGAGCAGTACTTC. As protein: CASSSGLVVYEQYF.

The chain carries TRBV7-8 and TRBJ2-7, with D possibly matching TRBD2 (5 bases). From germline, CDR1 is SGHVS and CDR2 FQNEAQ. This CDR3 spans 14 amino acids. V lost 2 bases and J lost 0, with 8 bases in between. The CDR3 DNA follows: TGTGCCAGCAGCTTACAGCGGTCCTCCTACGAGCAGTACGTC. It specifies CASSLQRSSYEQYV.

As regards this clonotype: A much larger clone lies a single base off, so this may be a read error. This chain joins TRBV6-1 and TRBJ2-1, with 12 bases aligning to TRBD2. J gave up 4 bases and V 6 bases, and 4 bases lay outside the gene matches. The CDR3 has 15 residues. Germline V lookup: CDR1 MNHNS, CDR2 SASEGT. This chain's CDR3 is CASSHGLAGYNEQFF. Here the CDR3 DNA reads TGTGCCAGCAGCCACGGACTAGCGGGGTACAATGAGCAGTTCTTC.

The chain employs TRBV6-2 or TRBV6-3 and TRBJ2-6, with 11 bases matching TRBD2. Germline V CDR1 and CDR2: MNHEY, SVGEGT. V lost 5 bases and J lost 0; bases outside the gene matches: 9. CDR3 size: 19 residues. CDR3 sequence reads: CASSTKTSGVYSGANVLTF. Here the CDR3 DNA reads TGTGCCAGCAGTACTAAGACTAGCGGGGTATACTCTGGGGCCAACGTCCTGACTTTC.

This rearrangement joins TRBV3-1 to TRBJ2-2; perhaps D is TRBD1 or TRBD2 (5 bases each). Per the germline V gene, CDR1 is LGHDT and CDR2 is YNNKEL (reference sequence). The CDR3 has 15 residues. Trimming cost V 3 bases and J 6 bases, with 14 bases left between them. The CDR3 DNA sequence: TGTGCCAGCAGCCACCCGGGATGGGGGTCCGGGGAGCTGTTTTTT. It translates to CASSHPGWGSGELFF.

The rearrangement joins TRBV7-6 to TRBJ2-7; the D call may be TRBD1 or TRBD2 (5 bases each). The length of the CDR3 is 15 residues. Germline V lookup: CDR1 SGHVS, CDR2 FNYEAQ. The germline V and J ends were trimmed by 4 bases and 3 bases, with 16 bases remaining between them. The CDR3 sequence: CASSSLRDADYEQYF. CDR3 nucleotides: TGTGCCAGCAGCTCGCTCCGGGACGCAGACTACGAGCAGTACTTC.

The rearrangement joins TRBV3-1 to TRBJ2-7, with TRBD1 matching 9 bases. CDR3 size: 13 residues. Germline V CDR1 and CDR2: LGHDT, YNNKEL (reference sequence). The V segment lost 4 bases and the J segment 6 bases; nucleotides outside the gene matches: 4. The CDR3 nucleotides read TGTGCCAGCAGCCGGACAGGGGAAGGCGAGCAGTACTTC. Amino acid sequence: CASSRTGEGEQYF.

This clonotype has more than one count but fewer than ten. The gene calls are TRBV4-3 and TRBJ1-4; no definite D call. Germline-derived CDR1 and CDR2 are LGHNA and YSLEER. CDR3 length: 14 amino acids. V was cut by 3 bases and J by 4 bases, with 9 bases left in between. Here the CDR3 DNA reads TGCGCCAGCAGCCAGGGAGGCAGTAATGAAAAACTGTTTTTT. Its translation is CASSQGGSNEKLFF.

This clonotype has more than one count but fewer than ten. J is TRBJ2-1 and V is TRBV20-1; 14 nucleotides align to TRBD2. Germline V gene lookup returns CDR1 DFQATT and CDR2 SNEGSKA (reference sequence). The CDR3 runs 22 residues. V gave up 3 bases and J gave up 8 bases; unmatched junction bases: 27. The CDR3 spells CSARGFVSMWTSGGLDTDEQFF. In DNA, the CDR3 is TGCAGTGCTAGGGGGTTTGTTTCGATGTGGACTAGCGGGGGGCTCGACACGGATGAGCAGTTCTTC.

The chain has TRBV4-1 and TRBJ2-1; 10 bases align to TRBD2. CDR3 length equals 18 residues. Germline CDR1 is MGHRA and CDR2 is YSYEKL. J was trimmed by 7 bases and V by 2 bases; bases with no gene match: 14. CDR3 in amino acids: CASSQISLAGAAANEQFF. DNA for the CDR3: TGCGCCAGCAGCCAAATCTCTCTAGCGGGGGCCGCCGCAAATGAGCAGTTCTTC.

The rearrangement uses TRBV12-3 or TRBV12-4 and TRBJ1-2, with 7 bases lining up with TRBD1. CDR3 size: 14 residues. V shed 2 bases, J shed 8 bases, and the junction held 8 bases outside the gene matches. CDR3 sequence: CASSLNRDSDGYTF. The CDR3 DNA is TGTGCCAGCAGTTTAAACAGGGACAGCGACGGCTACACCTTC.

The chain recombines TRBV5-1 with TRBJ2-5; D uncertain. Germline V gene lookup returns CDR1 SGHRS and CDR2 YFSETQ. CDR3 length: 13 amino acids. V lost 0 bases, J lost 1 base, and 4 bases lay in between. CDR3 sequence (DNA): TGCGCCAGCAGCTTGGTGACCCAAGAGACCCAGTACTTC. Its protein product is CASSLVTQETQYF.